The 32 T cell receptor beta chains below come from one sample, sequenced in a study of technical replicates of blood from several donors. Assay used: immunoSEQ multiplex PCR; TCRdb lists only in-frame clones, some missing. The sample yields roughly 80,000 clones, 89% seen once. The sequenced material came from T cells isolated from PBMCs. Receptors originate from a human donor in good health.

The chain links TRBV10-3 to TRBJ2-1, with TRBD2 identical over 7 bases. The CDR3 runs 15 residues. Trimming cost V 5 bases and J 5 bases; bases outside gene matches: 9. From germline, CDR1 is ENHRY and CDR2 SYGVKD. For the CDR3, the DNA is TGTGCCATCAGTTGGGCTAGCGGCACAAACAATGAGCAGTTCTTC. It specifies CAISWASGTNNEQFF.

This chain uses TRBV27 with TRBJ2-7; TRBD1 matches at 7 bases. The germline CDR1 and CDR2 sequences are MNHEY and SMNVEV (reference sequence). The CDR3 contains 16 residues. V shed 5 bases and J 2 bases; nucleotides not matched to a gene: 12. The chain's CDR3 is CASSPSTGYITYEQYF. The DNA of the CDR3 is TGTGCCAGCAGTCCGTCGACAGGGTATATTACCTACGAGCAGTACTTC.

The rearrangement uses TRBV7-2 and TRBJ2-1; the match to TRBD1 covers 7 bases. The CDR3 length is 14 residues. The V segment lost 5 bases and the J segment 7 bases; nucleotides outside the gene matches: 8. Germline CDR1 SGHTA, CDR2 FQGNSA. CDR3 residues: CASSIKGQSNEQFF. The CDR3 nucleotides are TGTGCCAGCAGCATAAAGGGACAGAGTAATGAGCAGTTCTTC.

The chain carries TRBV11-3 and TRBJ1-1; tentative D call: TRBD1 (5 bases). V was cut by 4 bases and J by 4 bases, with 16 bases left in between. CDR1 is SGHNT, CDR2 YENEEA, per germline. The CDR3 spans 15 residues. In nucleotides, the CDR3 is TGTGCCAGCAGCTCAGGGCTGGAGGGCGGCACTGAAGCTTTCTTT. Amino acids: CASSSGLEGGTEAFF.

The chain recombines TRBV30 with TRBJ1-5; D gene unclear. V was cut by 0 bases and J by 4 bases, with 10 bases left in between. CDR1 and CDR2 (germline): GTSNPN, SVGIG (reference sequence). This CDR3 has 14 amino acids. CDR3 residues: CAWSVLGANQPQHF. The CDR3 DNA reads TGTGCCTGGAGTGTACTAGGCGCGAATCAGCCCCAGCATTTT.

The chain joins TRBV28 to TRBJ2-2; 8 bases fit TRBD1. V lost 6 bases, J lost 0 bases, and 6 bases stayed unmatched. The CDR3 is 16 residues long. From germline, CDR1 is MDHEN and CDR2 SYDVKM. The CDR3 is CASRWDRSANTGELFF. CDR3 sequence (DNA): TGTGCCAGCAGGTGGGACAGGTCCGCGAACACCGGGGAGCTGTTTTTT. The full variable domain, in which reference TRBV28 and TRBJ2-2 provide the parts outside the CDR3, is DVKVTQSSRYLVKRTGEKVFLECVQDMDHENMFWYRQDPGLGLRLIYFSYDVKMKEKGDIPEGYSVSREKKERFSLILESASTNQTSMYLCASRWDRSANTGELFFGEGSRLTVL.

The genes are TRBV10-1 and TRBJ1-2, with D unresolved. The ends were cut back, 3 bases at V and 4 bases at J, with 9 bases in the middle. This CDR3 has 13 residues. In germline, CDR1 is WNHNN, CDR2 SYGVQD (reference sequence). CDR3 protein: CASSDNSRYGYTF. The DNA of the CDR3 is TGCGCCAGCAGTGATAACAGTCGCTATGGCTACACCTTC.

The V gene is TRBV19, the J gene TRBJ2-3; D is perhaps TRBD2 (5 bases). With 1 base removed from V and 1 base from J, the gap between germline ends came to 9 bases. This CDR3 is built from 15 residues. From germline, CDR1 is LNHDA and CDR2 SQIVND (reference sequence). Here the CDR3 DNA reads TGTGCCAGTAGTATAGGGGAGCTAGGCACAGATACGCAGTATTTT. Protein: CASSIGELGTDTQYF.

The V gene is TRBV7-2, the J gene TRBJ1-5; no clear D. CDR1 is SGHTA, CDR2 FQGNSA, per germline. V was shortened by 5 bases and J by 4 bases, with 9 bases between the two germline ends. The CDR3 loop spans 13 amino acids. In DNA form, the CDR3 reads TGTGCCAGCAGCCCGCGGTTAAATCAGCCCCAGCATTTT. Encoded protein: CASSPRLNQPQHF.

V gene TRBV15 combines with J gene TRBJ1-2; 9 bases agree with TRBD1. CDR3 length equals 15 residues. Germline V gene sequence: CDR1 LNHNV, CDR2 YYDKDF (reference sequence). Losses at the gene ends were 6 bases for V and 7 bases for J; bases not matched to a gene: 12. For the CDR3, the DNA is TGTGCCACCAGGTGGTCGGGACAGGGAAACGCTGGCTACACCTTC. It encodes CATRWSGQGNAGYTF.

This clone was seen just once. The junction departs from germline at one end; a sequencing error may be responsible. This sequence joins TRBV30 and TRBJ1-1, with TRBD1 identical over 10 bases. CDR1 is GTSNPN, CDR2 SVGIG, per germline (reference sequence). The CDR3 totals 12 residues. The CDR3 nucleotides read TGTGTCTGGGGACAGGGGACGACTGAAGCTTTCTTT. This gives the protein CVWGQGTTEAFF.

This clone showed up just a few times. The chain links TRBV9 to TRBJ2-7; D gene uncertain. This CDR3 has 13 residues. In germline, CDR1 is SGDLS, CDR2 YYNGEE. Trimming left V 0 bases short and J 6 bases short, with 10 bases between. The CDR3 region is CASSVVPSPEQYF. CDR3 in DNA: TGTGCCAGCAGCGTAGTCCCCTCTCCCGAGCAGTACTTC.

The chain uses TRBV6-6 and TRBJ2-3; 7 bases match TRBD2. J gave up 3 bases and V 2 bases, and 5 bases lay outside the gene matches. The CDR3 has 15 amino acids. CDR1 MNHNY and CDR2 SVGAGI come from the germline V gene (reference sequence). CDR3 in amino acids: CASSYTAGFTDTQYF. CDR3 DNA sequence: TGTGCCAGCAGTTACACAGCGGGATTTACAGATACGCAGTATTTT.

The rearrangement uses TRBV7-9 and TRBJ1-4; D unclear. V was trimmed by 8 bases and J by 0 bases, leaving 7 bases between them. The CDR3 contains 13 residues. CDR1 and CDR2 from the germline V gene are SEHNR and FQNEAQ (reference sequence). The CDR3 nucleotides are TGTGCCAGCCTACAGACAACTAATGAAAAACTGTTTTTT. As protein: CASLQTTNEKLFF.

This clone was counted once. V and J are TRBV27 and TRBJ2-3; the match to TRBD2 covers 12 bases. Germline CDR1 is MNHEY and CDR2 is SMNVEV (reference sequence). V was pared by 8 bases and J by 7 bases, with 10 bases of the junction left unmatched. This CDR3 contains 15 residues. This CDR3 reads CASCRSTSGRNTQYF. CDR3 sequence (DNA): TGTGCCAGCTGTCGGTCGACTAGCGGGAGAAATACGCAGTATTTT.

This chain connects TRBV7-9 to TRBJ2-3; 10 bases are a match to TRBD1. Unmatched junction bases numbered 9, after V lost 5 bases and J lost 7 bases. CDR1 is SEHNR and CDR2 is FQNEAQ in the germline V gene (reference sequence). The CDR3 is made up of 15 amino acids. DNA for the CDR3: TGTGCCAGCAGCGACCGGGACAGGGGTGTGTATACGCAGTATTTT. Translated: CASSDRDRGVYTQYF.

This clone was counted a few times. This sequence joins TRBV4-1 and TRBJ2-2; possible D gene TRBD2, 6 bases. Germline V lookup: CDR1 MGHRA, CDR2 YSYEKL. CDR3 length: 17 residues. The V gene lost 0 bases and the J gene lost 3 bases, with 14 bases spanning the gap. The CDR3 here is CASSQDSGESYTGELFF. CDR3 bases: TGCGCCAGCAGCCAAGATTCGGGGGAAAGCTACACCGGGGAGCTGTTTTTT.

The J gene is TRBJ2-1, the V gene TRBV4-3; 10 bases agree with TRBD1. Trimming took 0 bases from V and 2 from J; bases not matched to a gene: 1. This CDR3 has 16 residues. Germline V gives CDR1 LGHNA, CDR2 YSLEER. The CDR3 loop reads CASSQEGQGPYNEQFF. CDR3 nucleotides: TGCGCCAGCAGCCAAGAGGGACAGGGGCCCTACAATGAGCAGTTCTTC.

This sequence joins TRBV6-6 and TRBJ1-1; the D gene is possibly TRBD1 (5 bases). CDR1 MNHNY and CDR2 SVGAGI come from the germline V gene (reference sequence). V lost 0 bases, J lost 4 bases, and 9 bases lay in between. The CDR3 totals 14 residues. CDR3 loop: CASSYSGGGTEAFF. CDR3 DNA: TGTGCCAGCAGTTACTCGGGGGGTGGCACTGAAGCTTTCTTT.

The rearrangement uses TRBV30 and TRBJ2-7, with 7 nucleotides matching TRBD2. The V gene end was trimmed by 4 bases and the J gene end by 2 bases; junction bases not matched to a gene: 11. Germline V gene sequence: CDR1 GTSNPN, CDR2 SVGIG (reference sequence). The CDR3 runs 15 residues. The CDR3 spells CAWNRLAERPYEQYF. The CDR3 nucleotides read TGTGCCTGGAACCGTCTAGCGGAACGACCCTACGAGCAGTACTTC. Supplemented by reference TRBV30 and TRBJ2-7, the full variable domain reads SQTIHQWPATLVQPVGSPLSLECTVEGTSNPNLYWYRQAAGRGLQLLFYSVGIGQISSEVPQNLSASRPQDRQFILSSKKLLLSDSGFYLCAWNRLAERPYEQYFGPGTRLTVT.

The CDR3 sequence: CASSLRDTFYEQYF. The CDR3 DNA reads as TGTGCCAGCAGCCTCCGGGACACGTTCTACGAGCAGTACTTC. The gene calls are TRBV2 and TRBJ2-7, with D perhaps TRBD1 (6 bases). CDR3 length: 14 residues. Trimming pared 6 bases from V and 3 bases from J, leaving 15 bases between. Germline loops: CDR1 SNHLY, CDR2 FYNNEI.

The gene calls are TRBV19 and TRBJ2-1; possibly TRBD1 for D (5 bases). Deletions cut 3 bases from V and 0 bases from J, with 12 bases between. The CDR3 contains 16 residues. CDR1 and CDR2 (germline): LNHDA, SQIVND (reference sequence). The CDR3 bases are TGTGCCAGTAGTATTGCAGGGCTAAGCTCCTACAATGAGCAGTTCTTC. This encodes CASSIAGLSSYNEQFF. The full variable domain, rest sourced from reference TRBV19 and TRBJ2-1, is DGGITQSPKYLFRKEGQNVTLSCEQNLNHDAMYWYRQDPGQGLRLIYYSQIVNDFQKGDIAEGYSVSREKKESFPLTVTSAQKNPTAFYLCASSIAGLSSYNEQFFGPGTRLTVL.

The J gene is TRBJ2-2, the V gene TRBV5-6; a possible D gene is TRBD2 (5 bases). Trimming removed 0 bases at V and 0 bases at J, with 12 bases between. The V gene's germline CDR1 is SGHDT and CDR2 YYEEEE. The CDR3 totals 17 residues. In DNA form, the CDR3 reads TGTGCCAGCAGCTTGGGGTGGAGCGGCGCGAACACCGGGGAGCTGTTTTTT. This encodes CASSLGWSGANTGELFF.

In DNA, the CDR3 is TGTGCCAGCAGCTTAAGGACAGACGCCTACGAGCAGTACTTC. It specifies CASSLRTDAYEQYF. This sequence joins TRBV7-9 and TRBJ2-7, with a possible D match to TRBD1 (6 bases). Trimming took 2 bases from V and 2 from J, leaving 10 bases between them. There are 14 residues in the CDR3. Per germline, CDR1 SEHNR and CDR2 FQNEAQ (reference sequence).

J is TRBJ1-5 and V is TRBV11-2; 8 nucleotides agree with TRBD1. Germline assignment: CDR1 SGHAT and CDR2 FQNNGV. The CDR3 runs to 15 residues. The V segment lost 5 bases and the J segment 7 bases; nucleotides outside the gene matches: 10. CDR3: CASSLTGEEWQPQHF. The CDR3 DNA follows: TGTGCCAGCAGCCTGACAGGGGAAGAATGGCAGCCCCAGCATTTT.

Concerning this clone: At one of its ends the junction is not consistent with the germline gene, which may arise from a read error. The chain recombines TRBV7-3 with TRBJ2-1; 7 nucleotides align to TRBD2. Germline CDR1 SGHTA, CDR2 FQGTGA. The CDR3 is 14 amino acids. CDR3 region: CASRLRLAGNEQFF. In nucleotides, the CDR3 is TGTGCCAGCAGGTTAAGACTAGCAGGAAATGAGCAGTTCTTC.

J is TRBJ2-5 and V is TRBV6-5, with 7 bases matching TRBD1. The CDR3 runs to 14 residues. Germline-derived CDR1 and CDR2 are MNHEY and SVGAGI. The junction had 10 bases not matched to a gene; V was cut back by 7 bases and J by 5 bases. The CDR3 DNA reads TGTGCCAGCAACCCACTAGACAGGGTGGAGACCCAGTACTTC. This encodes CASNPLDRVETQYF.

This clone was seen just once. The chain couples TRBV6-6 to TRBJ2-3; D gene unclear. The length of the CDR3 is 14 residues. The V and J ends lost 4 bases and 6 bases respectively, with 14 bases between them. CDR1 and CDR2 (germline): MNHNY, SVGAGI (reference sequence). The CDR3 protein is CASSSPTHSDTQYF. For the CDR3, the DNA is TGTGCCAGCAGTTCCCCTACGCATTCTGATACGCAGTATTTT.

The chain employs TRBV25-1 and TRBJ1-4; D may be TRBD1 (5 bases). The CDR3 covers 14 residues. Per the germline V gene, CDR1 is MGHDK and CDR2 is SYGVNS. The germline V and J ends were trimmed by 2 bases and 7 bases, with 11 bases remaining between them. CDR3 amino acids: CASSEGGGPEKLFF. DNA for the CDR3: TGTGCCAGCAGTGAAGGGGGGGGACCTGAAAAACTGTTTTTT.

The J gene is TRBJ2-7, the V gene TRBV7-8; 7 bases are a match to TRBD2. CDR3 length: 15 amino acids. V lost 1 base, J lost 0 bases, and 3 bases stayed unmatched. Germline assignment: CDR1 SGHVS and CDR2 FQNEAQ. CDR3 nucleotide sequence: TGTGCCAGCAGCTTAGAACTAGCGAACTCCTACGAGCAGTACTTC. Amino acid sequence: CASSLELANSYEQYF.

This chain uses TRBV10-3 with TRBJ1-2; D not resolved. Trimming removed 0 bases at V and 7 bases at J, with 9 bases between. Germline values: CDR1 ENHRY, CDR2 SYGVKD. This CDR3 comprises 13 residues. This CDR3 reads CAISESAYSGYTF. CDR3 nucleotide sequence: TGTGCCATCAGTGAGTCCGCTTATAGTGGCTACACCTTC.

The chain links TRBV19 to TRBJ1-1, with no clear D. V lost 8 bases and J 3 bases, leaving 13 bases between the germline ends. The germline V gene encodes CDR1 LNHDA and CDR2 SQIVND (reference sequence). The CDR3 has 13 amino acids. CDR3 protein: CASAGEVDTEAFF. The CDR3 DNA follows: TGTGCCAGTGCCGGGGAGGTAGACACTGAAGCTTTCTTT.